These 18 T cell receptor beta chains came from one sample sequenced in a study of graft-versus-host responses after intestinal transplantation. Sequenced by immunoSEQ multiplex PCR; TCRdb stores in-frame clones only, minus some. This sample yields over 45,000 clones, of which roughly 90% are seen a single time; approximately 1.6% belongs to the top ten. This sample comprised PBMCs, obtained 26 days after transplant. These receptors were collected from a human patient who received an intestinal transplant, so some T cells may come from the graft donor.

This clone has just a few counts. The chain has TRBV10-3 and TRBJ1-5; D is undetermined. Germline V gene data show CDR1 as ENHRY and CDR2 as SYGVKD. The CDR3 runs to 13 residues. The ends were cut back, 7 bases at V and 4 bases at J, with 11 bases in the middle. The CDR3 DNA reads as TGTGCCATCACTCCCAGGATTAATCAGCCCCAGCATTTT. As protein: CAITPRINQPQHF.

The chain uses TRBV5-1 and TRBJ2-2; TRBD2 matches at 8 bases. CDR3 size: 16 residues. Germline CDR1 and CDR2: SGHRS and YFSETQ. Trimming removed 3 bases from V and 7 bases from J; junction bases left unmatched: 11. CDR3 residues: CASSSGTRGFGGELFF. In nucleotides, the CDR3 is TGCGCCAGCAGCTCCGGGACTAGGGGATTTGGCGGGGAGCTGTTTTTT.

The chain joins TRBV18 to TRBJ1-5; 10 bases are a match to TRBD1. V shed 3 bases, J shed 3 bases, and the junction held 2 bases outside the gene matches. The CDR3 is 15 residues long. Germline values: CDR1 KGHSH, CDR2 LQKENI. CDR3 sequence: CASSPGQGFNQPQHF. CDR3 DNA sequence: TGTGCCAGCTCACCGGGACAGGGGTTCAATCAGCCCCAGCATTTT.

V gene TRBV9 combines with J gene TRBJ1-2; TRBD1 agrees at 10 bases. J gave up 5 bases and V 2 bases, and 0 bases lay outside the gene matches. The CDR3 length is 13 residues. CDR1 SGDLS and CDR2 YYNGEE come from the germline V gene. DNA for the CDR3: TGTGCCAGCAGCGTGGACAGGGGGTATGGCTACACCTTC. It yields the protein CASSVDRGYGYTF.

This clone appeared a single time. The rearrangement joins TRBV6-5 to TRBJ2-1; 7 bases fit TRBD1. Germline CDR1 reads MNHEY; CDR2 reads SVGAGI. V trimming: 6 bases; J trimming: 0 bases; junction bases outside the gene matches: 2. The CDR3 contains 14 residues. CDR3 amino acids: CASSDRASYNEQFF. CDR3 in DNA: TGTGCCAGCAGCGACAGGGCCTCCTACAATGAGCAGTTCTTC.

The chain recombines TRBV19 with TRBJ1-2; D is possibly TRBD1 (5 bases). The CDR3 covers 17 residues. From germline, CDR1 is LNHDA and CDR2 SQIVND (reference sequence). Trimming took off 6 bases at V and 6 bases at J, with 26 bases between the two ends. The CDR3 DNA sequence: TGTGCCAGTAGACCTGTAATCGGGGAGGAATGGGGACATGGCTACACCTTC. This encodes CASRPVIGEEWGHGYTF.

The V gene is TRBV29-1, the J gene TRBJ2-2, with 7 bases matching TRBD2. This CDR3 spans 14 amino acids. CDR1 SQVTM and CDR2 ANQGSEA come from the germline V gene. CDR3: CGAGESFGTGELFF. DNA of the CDR3: TGCGGGGCGGGGGAATCCTTTGGGACCGGGGAGCTGTTTTTT.

The chain has TRBV18 and TRBJ1-1; 9 nucleotides align to TRBD1. V was pared by 4 bases and J by 2 bases, with 2 bases of the junction left unmatched. The CDR3 runs to 14 residues. Germline V gene sequence: CDR1 KGHSH, CDR2 LQKENI. CDR3 sequence (DNA): TGTGCCAGCTCACAGGGACAGGGAAACACTGAAGCTTTCTTT. Its translation: CASSQGQGNTEAFF.

This clone has only one observation. The chain joins TRBV5-6 to TRBJ1-1; tentatively, D is TRBD1 (6 bases). Trimming stripped 1 base from V and 5 bases from J, with 15 bases between. This CDR3 is built from 15 residues. Germline assignment: CDR1 SGHDT and CDR2 YYEEEE. In DNA, the CDR3 is TGTGCCAGCAGCTTGTGGAGCACAGGGTGGACTGAAGCTTTCTTT. Protein: CASSLWSTGWTEAFF.

The chain employs TRBV25-1 and TRBJ1-1; D possibly corresponds to TRBD1 (6 bases). Trimming removed 3 bases from V and 4 bases from J, with 18 bases in between. The CDR3 extends over 16 amino acids. From germline, CDR1 is MGHDK and CDR2 SYGVNS. The CDR3 DNA reads as TGTGCCAGCAGTGACTCCCCTGGACAGTTGGGCACTGAAGCTTTCTTT. Translated: CASSDSPGQLGTEAFF.

V and J are TRBV6-5 and TRBJ1-2; D unclear. Trimming left V 5 bases short and J 0 bases short, with 13 bases between. This CDR3 is 15 amino acids long. Germline loops: CDR1 MNHEY, CDR2 SVGAGI. Here the CDR3 DNA reads TGTGCCAGCAGTCCCCTATTTGATTCTAACTATGGCTACACCTTC. Translating it yields CASSPLFDSNYGYTF.

The V call is TRBV2, the J call TRBJ1-2, with a possible D match to TRBD1 (6 bases). In germline, CDR1 is SNHLY, CDR2 FYNNEI. The ends were cut back, 1 base at V and 3 bases at J, with 18 bases in the middle. CDR3 length: 17 residues. CDR3 coding DNA: TGTGCCAGCAGTGAAGACGGTCCCCGGACAGACTACTATGGCTACACCTTC. Its translation is CASSEDGPRTDYYGYTF.

The chain joins TRBV27 to TRBJ2-2, with a tentative D call TRBD2 (6 bases). Germline loops: CDR1 MNHEY, CDR2 SMNVEV (reference sequence). There are 13 residues in the CDR3. Trimming took 6 bases from V and 6 from J, leaving 11 bases between them. CDR3 nucleotide sequence: TGTGCCAGCAGCGTTGGGGGGTCCGGGGAGCTGTTTTTT. It yields the protein CASSVGGSGELFF.

The rearrangement links TRBV15 to TRBJ1-2, with a possible D match to TRBD1 (6 bases). Trimming took off 3 bases at V and 4 bases at J, with 12 bases between the two ends. This CDR3 contains 14 residues. The germline gives CDR1 LNHNV, CDR2 YYDKDF (reference sequence). For the CDR3, the DNA is TGTGCCACCAGCAGTGTCACAGGGTTCTATGGCTACACCTTC. Translation: CATSSVTGFYGYTF.

This chain uses TRBV6-1 with TRBJ2-7; 8 positions match TRBD1. CDR1 is MNHNS, CDR2 SASEGT, per germline. This CDR3 has 13 residues. Trimming at V came to 6 bases and at J to 2 bases, leaving 3 bases not matched to a gene. The CDR3 loop is CASSQGQAYEQYF. The CDR3 DNA reads as TGTGCCAGCAGCCAGGGACAGGCCTACGAGCAGTACTTC.

This clone was seen only a few times. J is TRBJ2-7 and V is TRBV10-3, with 15 bases lining up with TRBD2. V was pared by 4 bases and J by 7 bases, with 11 bases of the junction left unmatched. Germline CDR1 is ENHRY and CDR2 is SYGVKD. The CDR3 totals 17 residues. DNA of the CDR3: TGTGCCATCAGTGCTGGGACTAGCGGGAGGCCCCGCGTTGAGCAGTACTTC. As protein: CAISAGTSGRPRVEQYF.

This chain joins TRBV27 and TRBJ2-3, with D maybe TRBD1 (6 bases). V gave up 6 bases and J gave up 2 bases, with 12 bases separating them. This CDR3 is built from 14 residues. Per germline, CDR1 MNHEY and CDR2 SMNVEV (reference sequence). As DNA, the CDR3 is TGTGCCAGCAGGTCTACAGGGTACACAGATACGCAGTATTTT. The encoded protein is CASRSTGYTDTQYF.

The chain recombines TRBV9 with TRBJ2-3; TRBD2 aligns across 8 bases. Looked up from germline, CDR1 is SGDLS and CDR2 is YYNGEE. Trimming took 4 bases from V and 5 from J; bases not matched to a gene: 12. The CDR3 extends over 16 amino acids. This chain's CDR3 is CASSFPPAGGVDTQYF. The CDR3 nucleotides read TGTGCCAGCAGCTTCCCCCCGGCGGGGGGCGTAGATACGCAGTATTTT.